What follows describes a single T cell receptor (beta chain). The data originate from a study of blood T cell repertoires in COVID-19. Overall study context: The United States, Italy and Spain supplied acute and convalescent COVID-19 samples. Sample material is recorded as cDNA or gDNA derived from T cells, B-cell-depleted T cells, or PBMCs.

Clinical history reported by participants formed the basis on which cohorts were assigned. Deletions cut 0 bases from V and 6 bases from J, with 17 bases between. Germline CDR1 MGHRA, CDR2 YSYEKL. The CDR3 contains 16 residues. How the authors handled the data: By means of reference gene primer amplification, nucleated cell counts were estimated. Produced via immunoSEQ multiplex PCR; TCRdb's table is partial and in-frame only. The D gene and trimming were derived from the DNA, and the V and J assignments and clone size from that table. The sample includes more than 350,000 clones, more than 80% of them seen just once.

The TCR comes from a man in his late teens or twenties who had recovered from COVID-19. The chain recombines TRBV4-1 with TRBJ1-1; the D gene is possibly TRBD1 (5 bases). Material: PBMCs or T cells enriched from blood (not recorded which). The CDR3 loop reads CASSQESGGTVAEAFF. DNA of the CDR3: TGCGCCAGCAGCCAAGAATCTGGGGGGACGGTCGCTGAAGCTTTCTTT.